This T cell receptor beta chain originates from a study of T cell repertoires and HLA-DP antigens. Concerning this clone: The antigen is not known.

The primer mix covered 54 TRBV segments and 13 TRBJ segments. The data were produced by immunoSEQ multiplex PCR, yet TCRdb's version contains in-frame clones alone and is incomplete. This sample has approximately 90,000 clones; more than 75% occur once, and the top ten carry about 1.8%. Negative selection yielded untouched CD4+ T cells of average roughly 98% purity. The germline V gene encodes CDR1 MGHRA and CDR2 YSYEKL. The V and J ends lost 5 bases and 7 bases respectively, with 5 bases between them. The CDR3 spans 11 residues. The receptor's source is a man in his forties or fifties in good health and CMV-seronegative. This chain connects TRBV4-1 to TRBJ1-4; D not resolved. The sequenced material came from CD4+ T cells from PBMCs. CDR3 sequence (DNA): TGCGCCAGCAGCATATTTGAAAAACTGTTTTTT. It specifies CASSIFEKLFF.